These T cell receptor beta chains were read from a single sample in a study of blood T cell repertoires in COVID-19. TCRdb's table, derived via immunoSEQ multiplex PCR, lists solely in-frame clones and lacks some. The sample records approximately 110,000 clones, around nine tenths being singletons. Material: peripheral blood. These receptors were collected from a woman aged 50 to 60 with active or convalescent COVID-19. The CDR3 runs from the conserved cysteine through the conserved F or W. Fields, in order: V gene, J gene, D gene, clone size, CDR3 protein, CDR3 DNA. The D gene is left open where the match is weak. The size field is filled for only some rows; it gives once, few, many or a size class.

>TRBV6-1|TRBJ2-5|TRBD1|NA
CASSEPGTGGRETQYF
TGTGCCAGCAGTGAACCCGGGACAGGGGGTCGGGAGACCCAGTACTTC
>TRBV7-3|TRBJ2-2|NA|few
CASSLEAPGWAGELFF
TGTGCCAGCAGCTTAGAGGCCCCCGGGTGGGCCGGGGAGCTGTTTTTT
>TRBV7-6|TRBJ1-1|TRBD1|NA
CASSREDRGGLAEAFF
TGTGCCAGCAGCCGAGAGGACAGGGGAGGTTTGGCTGAAGCTTTCTTT
>TRBV27|TRBJ2-1|TRBD1|NA
CASGTANNEQFF
TGTGCCAGCGGGACAGCTAACAATGAGCAGTTCTTC
>TRBV7-2|TRBJ2-4|NA|once
CASSLVGVAKNIQYF
TGTGCCAGCAGCTTAGTCGGGGTAGCCAAAAACATTCAGTACTTC
>TRBV28|TRBJ1-1|NA|NA
CASSLQGFVDMTEAFF
TGTGCCAGCAGTTTACAGGGGTTTGTTGATATGACTGAAGCTTTCTTT
>TRBV9|TRBJ1-1|NA|NA
CASSVSPKRDTEAFF
TGTGCCAGCAGCGTATCTCCCAAGCGGGACACTGAAGCTTTCTTT
>TRBV6-2/TRBV6-3|TRBJ2-2|NA|once
CASSYATSSGNTGELFF
TGTGCCAGCAGTTACGCCACAAGTAGCGGGAACACCGGGGAGCTGTTTTTT
>TRBV9|TRBJ1-1|NA|NA
CASSQRQKNTEAFF
TGTGCCAGCAGCCAGAGGCAGAAGAACACTGAAGCTTTCTTT
>TRBV6-5|TRBJ1-1|NA|NA
CASSYTGQNTEAFF
TGTGCCAGCAGTTACACCGGACAGAACACTGAAGCTTTCTTT
>TRBV5-4|TRBJ2-7|TRBD2|NA
CASSLASGITYEQYF
TGTGCCAGCAGCTTGGCTAGCGGGATAACCTACGAGCAGTACTTC
>TRBV6-1|TRBJ1-1|NA|NA
CASSEGLPSAEAFF
TGTGCCAGCAGTGAAGGTCTCCCAAGCGCTGAAGCTTTCTTT
>TRBV27|TRBJ2-6|NA|NA
CASSLRGSGANVLTF
TGTGCCAGCAGTTTAAGAGGGTCTGGGGCCAACGTCCTGACTTTC
>TRBV7-8|TRBJ2-3|TRBD2|NA
CASSFHKREGGSTDTQYF
TGTGCCAGCAGCTTTCATAAGCGGGAGGGAGGAAGCACAGATACGCAGTATTTT
>TRBV27|TRBJ1-3|NA|NA
CASSFAGLGNTIYF
TGTGCCAGCAGTTTTGCGGGACTCGGAAACACCATATATTTT
>TRBV4-2|TRBJ2-7|TRBD2|NA
CASSQPSGRAGQYF
TGTGCCAGCAGCCAACCTAGCGGGAGGGCCGGGCAGTACTTC
>TRBV27|TRBJ1-6|TRBD1|NA
CASLSSGQYNSPLHF
TGTGCCAGTCTTTCATCGGGACAGTATAATTCACCCCTCCACTTT
>TRBV18|TRBJ2-2|NA|NA
CASAGQTPGGELFF
TGTGCCAGCGCGGGACAGACCCCAGGCGGGGAGCTGTTTTTT
>TRBV5-6|TRBJ2-1|TRBD2|NA
CASSLVSGYNEQFF
TGTGCCAGCAGCTTGGTTAGCGGGTACAATGAGCAGTTCTTC
>TRBV7-9|TRBJ1-4|TRBD1|NA
CASSLPSAGGEKLFF
TGTGCCAGCAGCTTACCGTCGGCAGGGGGAGAAAAACTGTTTTTT
>TRBV6-2/TRBV6-3|TRBJ1-1|TRBD1|NA
CASSGTGSNTEAFF
TGTGCCAGCAGTGGGACAGGGTCGAACACTGAAGCTTTCTTT
>TRBV11-2|TRBJ2-1|TRBD2|NA
CASNPGASGSYNEQFF
TGTGCCAGCAACCCCGGGGCTAGCGGTAGCTACAATGAGCAGTTCTTC
>TRBV5-4|TRBJ1-2|NA|NA
CASSIDSYGYTF
TGTGCCAGCAGCATCGACAGCTATGGCTACACCTTC
>TRBV19|TRBJ1-2|NA|few
CAASMTVQTYGYTF
TGTGCCGCTTCGATGACAGTGCAGACCTATGGCTACACCTTC
>TRBV3-1/TRBV3-2|TRBJ1-1|NA|few
CASSQRSGTEAFF
TGTGCCAGCAGCCAAAGGAGCGGGACTGAAGCTTTCTTT
>TRBV12-3/TRBV12-4|TRBJ2-7|NA|NA
CASSSQGYEQYF
TGTGCCAGCAGTTCTCAGGGCTACGAGCAGTACTTC
>TRBV5-4|TRBJ2-1|TRBD2|NA
CASSGELAGSYNEQFF
TGTGCCAGCAGCGGAGAACTAGCGGGCTCCTACAATGAGCAGTTCTTC
>TRBV28|TRBJ1-2|NA|NA
CATTDSFRANYGYTF
TGTGCCACCACGGACAGTTTTAGGGCTAACTATGGCTACACCTTC
>TRBV19|TRBJ2-1|NA|NA
CASSMGGRAVNEQFF
TGTGCCAGTAGTATGGGGGGTAGGGCGGTCAATGAGCAGTTCTTC
>TRBV30|TRBJ1-1|NA|NA
CAWSSSLGGDTEAFF
TGTGCCTGGAGTTCTTCGTTGGGGGGAGATACTGAAGCTTTCTTT
>TRBV5-1|TRBJ2-3|TRBD2|NA
CASSPAAGVGTDTQYF
TGCGCCAGCAGCCCCGCCGCGGGAGTAGGGACAGATACGCAGTATTTT
>TRBV5-1|TRBJ2-6|NA|NA
CASSLATGANVLTF
TGCGCCAGCAGCTTAGCGACTGGGGCCAACGTCCTGACTTTC
>TRBV7-2|TRBJ1-2|NA|NA
CASSFAQSYGYTF
TGTGCCAGCAGCTTTGCACAGTCCTATGGCTACACCTTC
>TRBV19|TRBJ2-3|NA|NA
CASKGRGGNTDTQYF
TGTGCCAGTAAAGGGAGGGGGGGGAACACAGATACGCAGTATTTT
>TRBV28|TRBJ2-5|NA|NA
CATRVIAAQETQYF
TGTGCCACTAGGGTTATAGCGGCCCAAGAGACCCAGTACTTC
>TRBV27|TRBJ1-5|NA|NA
CASSLSAQGLNQPQHF
TGTGCCAGCAGTTTATCGGCGCAGGGGCTAAATCAGCCCCAGCATTTT
>TRBV28|TRBJ2-7|TRBD2|NA
CASSLSRGLAGVNEQYF
TGTGCCAGCAGTTTAAGTAGGGGACTAGCGGGAGTTAACGAGCAGTACTTC
>TRBV3-1/TRBV3-2|TRBJ2-1|NA|once
CASSHRNEQFF
TGTGCCAGCAGCCATCGGAATGAGCAGTTCTTC
>TRBV20-1|TRBJ2-5|NA|NA
CSASITGVLQETQYF
TGCAGTGCTAGTATTACGGGAGTGTTACAAGAGACCCAGTACTTC
>TRBV9|TRBJ1-2|NA|NA
CASSVGAGGTVANYGYTF
TGTGCCAGCAGCGTAGGGGCCGGCGGGACCGTCGCTAACTATGGCTACACCTTC
>TRBV18|TRBJ2-5|TRBD2|NA
CASSPQLARTIAGGPETQYF
TGTGCCAGCTCACCCCAATTGGCTAGGACCATAGCGGGAGGCCCGGAGACCCAGTACTTC
>TRBV6-6|TRBJ2-1|NA|NA
CASSYREGAQNEQFF
TGTGCCAGCAGTTACCGGGAGGGGGCGCAAAATGAGCAGTTCTTC